This is a list of T cell receptor beta chains from one sample in a study of glioma-infiltrating T cells after dendritic cell vaccination. Data came from immunoSEQ multiplex PCR; TCRdb stores just in-frame clones and leaves some out. Of some 110,000 clones in the sample, 90% were seen once. The starting material was blood, obtained after dendritic cell vaccination. The receptor set was obtained from a human donor with glioblastoma. The CDR3 runs from the conserved cysteine through the conserved F or W. Each record gives: V gene, clone size, D gene, J gene, CDR3 protein, CDR3 DNA. The D gene is left open where the match is weak. The size field is filled for only some rows; it gives once, few, many or a size class.

V gene: TRBV18; clone size: .; D gene: .; J gene: TRBJ1-6; CDR3 protein: CASSLGVYNSPLHF; CDR3 DNA: TGTGCCAGCTCCCTAGGGGTTTACAATTCACCCCTCCACTTT
V gene: TRBV30; clone size: .; D gene: .; J gene: TRBJ1-5; CDR3 protein: CAWSPQNNQPQHF; CDR3 DNA: TGTGCCTGGAGTCCCCAGAACAATCAGCCCCAGCATTTT
V gene: TRBV11-3; clone size: .; D gene: TRBD2; J gene: TRBJ2-2; CDR3 protein: CASRRGGDTGELFF; CDR3 DNA: TGTGCCAGCCGCCGGGGGGGGGACACCGGGGAGCTGTTTTTT
V gene: TRBV27; clone size: once; D gene: .; J gene: TRBJ2-4; CDR3 protein: CASSLDREGIQYF; CDR3 DNA: TGTGCCAGCAGTTTGGACAGGGAGGGCATTCAGTACTTC
V gene: TRBV5-3; clone size: .; D gene: .; J gene: TRBJ2-3; CDR3 protein: CARSGGGGGSTDTQYF; CDR3 DNA: TGTGCCAGAAGCGGTGGGGGAGGGGGTAGCACAGATACGCAGTATTTT
V gene: TRBV30; clone size: .; D gene: TRBD1; J gene: TRBJ1-5; CDR3 protein: CAWGTGPNQPQHF; CDR3 DNA: TGTGCCTGGGGGACAGGGCCAAATCAGCCCCAGCATTTT
V gene: TRBV30; clone size: .; D gene: .; J gene: TRBJ2-7; CDR3 protein: CAWSSTTSYEQYF; CDR3 DNA: TGTGCCTGGAGCTCGACTACATCCTACGAGCAGTACTTC
V gene: TRBV9; clone size: .; D gene: TRBD2; J gene: TRBJ2-5; CDR3 protein: CASSVATGLAGGPRHF; CDR3 DNA: TGTGCCAGCAGCGTAGCTACGGGACTAGCGGGGGGGCCAAGGCACTTC
V gene: TRBV30; clone size: .; D gene: .; J gene: TRBJ2-5; CDR3 protein: CAWSMYGGETQYF; CDR3 DNA: TGTGCCTGGAGTATGTACGGGGGAGAGACCCAGTACTTC
V gene: TRBV5-1; clone size: .; D gene: .; J gene: TRBJ1-1; CDR3 protein: CASSFTGWSTEAFF; CDR3 DNA: TGCGCCAGCAGCTTTACAGGGTGGAGCACTGAAGCTTTCTTT
V gene: TRBV19; clone size: few; D gene: .; J gene: TRBJ1-2; CDR3 protein: CASSHTGSYGYTF; CDR3 DNA: TGTGCCAGTAGCCATACAGGGAGCTATGGCTACACCTTC
V gene: TRBV5-1; clone size: .; D gene: .; J gene: TRBJ2-2; CDR3 protein: CASSKDSTTGELFF; CDR3 DNA: TGCGCCAGCAGCAAGGACAGTACCACCGGGGAGCTGTTTTTT
V gene: TRBV23-1; clone size: .; D gene: TRBD1; J gene: TRBJ2-3; CDR3 protein: CASSLTGGKDTQYF; CDR3 DNA: TGCGCCAGCAGCCTAACAGGGGGCAAGGATACGCAGTATTTT
V gene: TRBV30; clone size: few; D gene: .; J gene: TRBJ2-3; CDR3 protein: CAWSFTGADTQYF; CDR3 DNA: TGTGCCTGGAGTTTTACTGGTGCAGATACGCAGTATTTT
V gene: TRBV9; clone size: .; D gene: TRBD1; J gene: TRBJ2-7; CDR3 protein: CASSVDGQGGVEQYF; CDR3 DNA: TGTGCCAGCAGCGTAGATGGACAGGGAGGCGTCGAGCAGTACTTC
V gene: TRBV29-1; clone size: .; D gene: .; J gene: TRBJ2-2; CDR3 protein: CSAGRGAGELFF; CDR3 DNA: TGCAGCGCCGGAAGGGGTGCCGGGGAGCTGTTTTTT
V gene: TRBV19; clone size: .; D gene: TRBD1; J gene: TRBJ1-1; CDR3 protein: CASSVQTGWANTEAFF; CDR3 DNA: TGTGCCAGTAGTGTTCAGACAGGGTGGGCGAACACTGAAGCTTTCTTT
V gene: TRBV4-1; clone size: .; D gene: .; J gene: TRBJ1-4; CDR3 protein: CASQGGEKLFF; CDR3 DNA: TGCGCCAGTCAAGGAGGGGAAAAACTGTTTTTT
V gene: TRBV5-1; clone size: .; D gene: TRBD2; J gene: TRBJ2-2; CDR3 protein: CASSSSSGRAGELFF; CDR3 DNA: TGCGCCAGCAGCTCCTCTAGCGGGAGGGCTGGGGAGCTGTTTTTT
V gene: TRBV30; clone size: .; D gene: .; J gene: TRBJ1-2; CDR3 protein: CAWEGWGGYGYTF; CDR3 DNA: TGTGCCTGGGAGGGGTGGGGGGGCTATGGCTACACCTTC
V gene: TRBV2; clone size: .; D gene: .; J gene: TRBJ2-1; CDR3 protein: CASSSRRDLTYNEQFF; CDR3 DNA: TGTGCCAGCAGTTCACGCCGGGACTTAACCTACAATGAGCAGTTCTTC
V gene: TRBV4-1; clone size: .; D gene: TRBD1; J gene: TRBJ1-2; CDR3 protein: CASSQGVIPGQGAFGYTF; CDR3 DNA: TGCGCCAGCAGCCAAGGGGTGATACCGGGACAGGGGGCGTTCGGCTACACCTTC
V gene: TRBV5-1; clone size: .; D gene: .; J gene: TRBJ2-5; CDR3 protein: CASSLGDRSEETQYF; CDR3 DNA: TGCGCCAGCAGCTTGGGAGACAGGAGTGAAGAGACCCAGTACTTC
V gene: TRBV19; clone size: once; D gene: TRBD1; J gene: TRBJ2-6; CDR3 protein: CASSIGVRDRVSGANVLTF; CDR3 DNA: TGTGCCAGTAGTATAGGTGTTCGGGACAGGGTCTCTGGGGCCAACGTCCTGACTTTC
V gene: TRBV6-1; clone size: .; D gene: .; J gene: TRBJ1-3; CDR3 protein: CASSEVRTSGNTIYF; CDR3 DNA: TGTGCCAGCAGTGAAGTGAGAACCTCTGGAAACACCATATATTTT
V gene: TRBV19; clone size: .; D gene: .; J gene: TRBJ1-2; CDR3 protein: CASSNRDLYGYTF; CDR3 DNA: TGTGCCAGTAGTAACAGGGATCTATATGGCTACACCTTC
V gene: TRBV29-1; clone size: .; D gene: .; J gene: TRBJ1-1; CDR3 protein: CSVEQQGGTEAFF; CDR3 DNA: TGCAGCGTTGAACAACAGGGTGGCACTGAAGCTTTCTTT
V gene: TRBV29-1; clone size: .; D gene: TRBD1; J gene: TRBJ1-3; CDR3 protein: CSVGSGTDSGNTIYF; CDR3 DNA: TGCAGCGTTGGGTCAGGGACAGACTCTGGAAACACCATATATTTT
V gene: TRBV5-4; clone size: .; D gene: .; J gene: TRBJ2-5; CDR3 protein: CASSNTGQETQYF; CDR3 DNA: TGTGCCAGCAGCAATACGGGTCAAGAGACCCAGTACTTC
V gene: TRBV10-3; clone size: .; D gene: .; J gene: TRBJ1-5; CDR3 protein: CAISESTGGPSNQPQHF; CDR3 DNA: TGTGCCATCAGTGAGTCCACCGGGGGGCCGAGCAATCAGCCCCAGCATTTT
V gene: TRBV28; clone size: .; D gene: TRBD2; J gene: TRBJ2-2; CDR3 protein: CASSLHGTTNTGELFF; CDR3 DNA: TGTGCCAGCAGTTTACATGGGACTACCAACACCGGGGAGCTGTTTTTT
V gene: TRBV9; clone size: .; D gene: .; J gene: TRBJ2-3; CDR3 protein: CASSAAASTDTQYF; CDR3 DNA: TGTGCCAGCAGCGCGGCGGCTAGCACAGATACGCAGTATTTT
V gene: TRBV10-3; clone size: once; D gene: TRBD1; J gene: TRBJ2-5; CDR3 protein: CAIRSTGAQETQYF; CDR3 DNA: TGTGCCATCAGGTCGACAGGGGCCCAAGAGACCCAGTACTTC
V gene: TRBV11-2; clone size: .; D gene: TRBD2; J gene: TRBJ2-5; CDR3 protein: CASSVGTSGGETQYF; CDR3 DNA: TGTGCCAGCAGCGTCGGGACTAGCGGGGGAGAGACCCAGTACTTC
V gene: TRBV4-1; clone size: .; D gene: .; J gene: TRBJ2-3; CDR3 protein: CASSQGGGSDMQYF; CDR3 DNA: TGCGCCAGCAGCCAAGGAGGCGGGTCGGATATGCAGTATTTT
V gene: TRBV6-4; clone size: .; D gene: .; J gene: TRBJ1-2; CDR3 protein: CASSDSRGYTF; CDR3 DNA: TGTGCCAGCAGTGATTCCCGGGGCTACACCTTC
V gene: TRBV5-1; clone size: .; D gene: .; J gene: TRBJ2-7; CDR3 protein: CASSFTGVAGEGEQYF; CDR3 DNA: TGCGCCAGCAGCTTTACTGGGGTCGCAGGGGAGGGCGAGCAGTACTTC